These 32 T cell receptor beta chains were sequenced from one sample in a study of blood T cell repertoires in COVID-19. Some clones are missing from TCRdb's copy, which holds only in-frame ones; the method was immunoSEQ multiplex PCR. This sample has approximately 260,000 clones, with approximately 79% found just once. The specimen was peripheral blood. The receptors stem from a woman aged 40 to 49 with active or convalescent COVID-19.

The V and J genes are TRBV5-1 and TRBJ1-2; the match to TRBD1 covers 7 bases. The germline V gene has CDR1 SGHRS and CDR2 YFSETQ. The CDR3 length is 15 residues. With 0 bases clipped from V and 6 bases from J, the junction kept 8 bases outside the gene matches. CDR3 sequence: CASSLEGTDFDGYTF. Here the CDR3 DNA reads TGCGCCAGCAGCTTGGAAGGGACAGATTTTGATGGCTACACCTTC.

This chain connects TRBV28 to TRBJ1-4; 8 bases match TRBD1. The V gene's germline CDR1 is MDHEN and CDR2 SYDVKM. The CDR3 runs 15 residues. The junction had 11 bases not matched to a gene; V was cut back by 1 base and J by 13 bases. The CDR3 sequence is CASSLLTYQGALLFF. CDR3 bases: TGTGCCAGCAGTTTATTGACGTATCAGGGGGCTTTACTGTTTTTT.

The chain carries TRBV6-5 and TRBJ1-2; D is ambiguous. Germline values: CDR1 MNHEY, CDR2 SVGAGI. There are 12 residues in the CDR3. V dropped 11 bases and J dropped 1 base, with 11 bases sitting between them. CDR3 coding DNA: TGTGCCTGCAAGAGGAGTAACTATGGCTACACCTTC. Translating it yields CACKRSNYGYTF.

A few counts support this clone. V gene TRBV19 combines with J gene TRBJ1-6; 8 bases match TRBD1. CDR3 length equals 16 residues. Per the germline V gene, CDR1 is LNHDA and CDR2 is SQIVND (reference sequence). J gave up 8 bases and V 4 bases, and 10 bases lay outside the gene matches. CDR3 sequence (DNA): TGTGCCAGTAGTAGGTATCCGACAGGGGTTGATTCACCCCTCCACTTT. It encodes CASSRYPTGVDSPLHF. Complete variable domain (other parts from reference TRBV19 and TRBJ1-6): DGGITQSPKYLFRKEGQNVTLSCEQNLNHDAMYWYRQDPGQGLRLIYYSQIVNDFQKGDIAEGYSVSREKKESFPLTVTSAQKNPTAFYLCASSRYPTGVDSPLHFGNGTRLTVT.

In DNA, the CDR3 is TGTGCCAGCAGTTACCGAATATACAGGTTGCAAGAGACCCAGTACTTC. It specifies CASSYRIYRLQETQYF. The gene calls are TRBV6-2 or TRBV6-3 and TRBJ2-5, with a weak D call TRBD1 (5 bases). Trimming left V 2 bases short and J 2 bases short, with 15 bases between. This CDR3 has 16 residues. The V gene's germline CDR1 is MNHEY and CDR2 SVGEGT.

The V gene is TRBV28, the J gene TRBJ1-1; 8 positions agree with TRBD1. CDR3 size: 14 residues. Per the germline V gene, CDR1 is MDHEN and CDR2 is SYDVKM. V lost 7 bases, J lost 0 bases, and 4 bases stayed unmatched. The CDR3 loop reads CASNPGGMNTEAFF. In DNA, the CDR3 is TGTGCCAGCAATCCAGGGGGCATGAACACTGAAGCTTTCTTT.

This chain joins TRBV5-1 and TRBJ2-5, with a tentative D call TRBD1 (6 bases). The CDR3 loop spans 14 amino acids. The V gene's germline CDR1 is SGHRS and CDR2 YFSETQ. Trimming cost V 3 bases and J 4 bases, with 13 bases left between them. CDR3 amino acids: CASSWGPPVETQYF. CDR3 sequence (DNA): TGCGCCAGCAGCTGGGGGCCTCCCGTAGAGACCCAGTACTTC.

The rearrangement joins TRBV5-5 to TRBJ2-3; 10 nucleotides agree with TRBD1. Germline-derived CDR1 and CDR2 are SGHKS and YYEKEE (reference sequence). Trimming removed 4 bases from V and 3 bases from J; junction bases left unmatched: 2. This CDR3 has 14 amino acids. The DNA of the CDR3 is TGTGCCAGCAGCCGGACAGGGGGTACAGATACGCAGTATTTT. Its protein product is CASSRTGGTDTQYF.

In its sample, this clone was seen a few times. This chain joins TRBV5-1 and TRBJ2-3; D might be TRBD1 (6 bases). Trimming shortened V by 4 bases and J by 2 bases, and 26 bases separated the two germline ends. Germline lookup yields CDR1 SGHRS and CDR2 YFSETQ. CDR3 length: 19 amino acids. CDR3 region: CASSHGQSYRGYLTDTQYF. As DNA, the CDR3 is TGCGCCAGCAGCCACGGACAGTCTTATAGGGGCTACCTCACAGATACGCAGTATTTT.

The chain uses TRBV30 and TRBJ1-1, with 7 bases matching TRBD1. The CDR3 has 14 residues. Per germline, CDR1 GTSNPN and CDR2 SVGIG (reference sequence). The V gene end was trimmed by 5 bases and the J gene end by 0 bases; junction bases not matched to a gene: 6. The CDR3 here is CAWWGDSMNTEAFF. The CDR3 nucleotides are TGTGCCTGGTGGGGGGACAGCATGAACACTGAAGCTTTCTTT.

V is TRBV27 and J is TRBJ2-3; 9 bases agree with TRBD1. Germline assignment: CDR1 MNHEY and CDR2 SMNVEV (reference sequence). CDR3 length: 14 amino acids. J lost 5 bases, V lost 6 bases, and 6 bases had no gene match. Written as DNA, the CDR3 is TGTGCCAGCAGCTGGACAGGGGCGGAAGATACGCAGTATTTT. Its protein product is CASSWTGAEDTQYF.

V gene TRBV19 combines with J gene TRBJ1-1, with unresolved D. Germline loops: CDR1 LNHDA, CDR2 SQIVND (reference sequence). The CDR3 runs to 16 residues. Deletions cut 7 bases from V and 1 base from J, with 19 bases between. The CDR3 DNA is TGTGCCAGTATCCCGCGCCCGTGGGAGGGGAACACTGAAGCTTTCTTT. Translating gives CASIPRPWEGNTEAFF.

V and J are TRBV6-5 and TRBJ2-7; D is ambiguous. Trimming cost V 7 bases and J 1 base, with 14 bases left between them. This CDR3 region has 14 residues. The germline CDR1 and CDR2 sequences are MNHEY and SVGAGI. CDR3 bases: TGTGCCAGCATCAGCAGGCATCCATCCTACGAGCAGTACTTC. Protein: CASISRHPSYEQYF.

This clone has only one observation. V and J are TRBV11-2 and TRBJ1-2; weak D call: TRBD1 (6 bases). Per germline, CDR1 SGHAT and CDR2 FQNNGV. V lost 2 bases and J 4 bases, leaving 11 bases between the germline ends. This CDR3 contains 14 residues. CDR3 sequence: CASSLTGGLYGYTF. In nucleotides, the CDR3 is TGTGCCAGCAGCTTAACCGGGGGGCTCTATGGCTACACCTTC. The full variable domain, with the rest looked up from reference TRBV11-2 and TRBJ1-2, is EAGVAQSPRYKIIEKRQSVAFWCNPISGHATLYWYQQILGQGPKLLIQFQNNGVVDDSQLPKDRFSAERLKGVDSTLKIQPAKLEDSAVYLCASSLTGGLYGYTFGSGTRLTVV.

This CDR3 is CASSRRGGAYEQYV. The CDR3 DNA reads TGTGCCAGCAGCCGAAGGGGGGGCGCCTACGAGCAGTACGTC. This sequence joins TRBV28 and TRBJ2-7, with TRBD2 as a possible D gene (7 bases). Germline CDR1 and CDR2: MDHEN and SYDVKM. V lost 6 bases to trimming and J lost 2 bases, with 14 bases between them. The CDR3 covers 14 residues.

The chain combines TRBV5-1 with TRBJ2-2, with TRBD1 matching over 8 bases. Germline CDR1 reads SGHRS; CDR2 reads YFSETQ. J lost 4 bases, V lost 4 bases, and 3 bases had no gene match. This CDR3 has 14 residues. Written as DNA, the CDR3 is TGCGCCAGCAGCCCACAGGGGGGCACCGGGGAGCTGTTTTTT. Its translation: CASSPQGGTGELFF.

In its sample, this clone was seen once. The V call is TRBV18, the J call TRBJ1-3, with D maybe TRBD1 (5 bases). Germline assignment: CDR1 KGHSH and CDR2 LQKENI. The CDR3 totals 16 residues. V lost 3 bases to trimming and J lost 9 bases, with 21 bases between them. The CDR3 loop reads CASSPPRDPRGGTIYF. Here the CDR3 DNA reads TGTGCCAGCTCACCCCCGCGGGACCCTCGAGGAGGCACCATATATTTT.

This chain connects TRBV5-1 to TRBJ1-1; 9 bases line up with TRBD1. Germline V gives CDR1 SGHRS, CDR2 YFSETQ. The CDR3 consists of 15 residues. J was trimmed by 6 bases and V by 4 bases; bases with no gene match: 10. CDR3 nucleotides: TGCGCCAGCAGCCCCGACAGGGGGGTCGTCGCTGAAGCTTTCTTT. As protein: CASSPDRGVVAEAFF.

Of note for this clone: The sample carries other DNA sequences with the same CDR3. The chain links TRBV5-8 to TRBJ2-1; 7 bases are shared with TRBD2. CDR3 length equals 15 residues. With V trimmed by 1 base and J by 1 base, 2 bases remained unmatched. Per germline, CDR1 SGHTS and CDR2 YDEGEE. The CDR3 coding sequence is TGTGCCAGCAGCTTGCAGGGAGGGTCCTACAATGAGCAGTTCTTC. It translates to CASSLQGGSYNEQFF.

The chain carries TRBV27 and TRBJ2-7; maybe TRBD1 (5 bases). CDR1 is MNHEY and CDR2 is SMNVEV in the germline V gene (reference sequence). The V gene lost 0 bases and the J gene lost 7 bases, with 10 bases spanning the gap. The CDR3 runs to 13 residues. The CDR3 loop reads CASSLSSAGEQYF. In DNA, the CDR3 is TGTGCCAGCAGTTTATCTTCCGCAGGGGAGCAGTACTTC.

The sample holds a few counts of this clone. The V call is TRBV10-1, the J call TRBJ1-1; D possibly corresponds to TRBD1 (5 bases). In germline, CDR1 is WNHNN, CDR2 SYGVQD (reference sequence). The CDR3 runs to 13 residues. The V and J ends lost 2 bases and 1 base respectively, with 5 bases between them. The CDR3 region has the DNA TGCGCCAGCAGTGAGAGGGGGAACACTGAAGCTTTCTTT. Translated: CASSERGNTEAFF.

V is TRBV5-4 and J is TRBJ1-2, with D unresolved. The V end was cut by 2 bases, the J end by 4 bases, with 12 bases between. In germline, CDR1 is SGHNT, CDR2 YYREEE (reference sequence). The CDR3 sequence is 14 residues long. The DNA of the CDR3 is TGTGCCAGCAGCTTCTCCGGGAGCGCCTATGGCTACACCTTC. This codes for CASSFSGSAYGYTF. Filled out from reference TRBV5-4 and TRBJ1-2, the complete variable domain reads ETGVTQSPTHLIKTRGQQVTLRCSSQSGHNTVSWYQQALGQGPQFIFQYYREEENGRGNFPPRFSGLQFPNYSSELNVNALELDDSALYLCASSFSGSAYGYTFGSGTRLTVV.

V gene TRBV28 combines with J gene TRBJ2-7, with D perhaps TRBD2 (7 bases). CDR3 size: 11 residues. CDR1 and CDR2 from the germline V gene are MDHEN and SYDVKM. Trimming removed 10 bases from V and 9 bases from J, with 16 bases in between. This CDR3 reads CATAGAWGQYV. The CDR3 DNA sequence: TGTGCCACCGCGGGGGCCTGGGGGCAGTACGTC.

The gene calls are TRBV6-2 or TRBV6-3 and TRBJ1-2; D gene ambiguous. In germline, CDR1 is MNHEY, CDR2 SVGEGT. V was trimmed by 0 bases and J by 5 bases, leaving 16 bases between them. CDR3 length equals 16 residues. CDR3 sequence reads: CASSYSAGSKGYGYTF. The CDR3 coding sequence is TGTGCCAGCAGTTACTCGGCAGGAAGTAAAGGATATGGCTACACCTTC.

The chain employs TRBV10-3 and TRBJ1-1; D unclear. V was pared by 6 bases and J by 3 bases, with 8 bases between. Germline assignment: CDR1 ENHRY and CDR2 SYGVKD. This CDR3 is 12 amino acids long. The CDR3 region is CAISPSYTEAFF. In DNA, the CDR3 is TGTGCCATCAGCCCGTCCTACACTGAAGCTTTCTTT.

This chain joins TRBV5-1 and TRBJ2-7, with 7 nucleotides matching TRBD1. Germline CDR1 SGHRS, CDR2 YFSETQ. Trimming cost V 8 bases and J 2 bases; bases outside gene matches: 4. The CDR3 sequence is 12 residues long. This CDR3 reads CASRDSTYEQYF. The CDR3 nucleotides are TGCGCCAGTCGGGACAGCACCTACGAGCAGTACTTC. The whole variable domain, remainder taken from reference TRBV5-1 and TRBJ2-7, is KAGVTQTPRYLIKTRGQQVTLSCSPISGHRSVSWYQQTPGQGLQFLFEYFSETQRNKGNFPGRFSGRQFSNSRSEMNVSTLELGDSALYLCASRDSTYEQYFGPGTRLTVT.

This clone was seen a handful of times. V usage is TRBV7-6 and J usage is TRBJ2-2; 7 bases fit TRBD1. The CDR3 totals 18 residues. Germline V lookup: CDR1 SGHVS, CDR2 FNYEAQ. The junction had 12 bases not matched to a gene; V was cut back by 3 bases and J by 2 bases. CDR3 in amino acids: CASSFISAWDSNTGELFF. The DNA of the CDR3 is TGTGCCAGCAGCTTTATTTCCGCTTGGGACAGTAACACCGGGGAGCTGTTTTTT.

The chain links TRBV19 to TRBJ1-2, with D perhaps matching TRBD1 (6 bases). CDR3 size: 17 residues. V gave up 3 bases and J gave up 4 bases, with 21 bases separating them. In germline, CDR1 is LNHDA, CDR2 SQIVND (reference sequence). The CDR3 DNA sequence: TGTGCCAGTAGTATGGGAACCTCAGGGGCCCTGCCCTATGGCTACACCTTC. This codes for CASSMGTSGALPYGYTF.

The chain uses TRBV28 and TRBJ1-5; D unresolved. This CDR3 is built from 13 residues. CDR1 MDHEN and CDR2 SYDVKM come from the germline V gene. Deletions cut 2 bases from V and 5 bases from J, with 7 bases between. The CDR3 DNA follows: TGTGCCAGCAGTTTAGGCGGCCATCAGCCCCAGCATTTT. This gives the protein CASSLGGHQPQHF. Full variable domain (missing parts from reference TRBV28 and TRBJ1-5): DVKVTQSSRYLVKRTGEKVFLECVQDMDHENMFWYRQDPGLGLRLIYFSYDVKMKEKGDIPEGYSVSREKKERFSLILESASTNQTSMYLCASSLGGHQPQHFGDGTRLSIL.

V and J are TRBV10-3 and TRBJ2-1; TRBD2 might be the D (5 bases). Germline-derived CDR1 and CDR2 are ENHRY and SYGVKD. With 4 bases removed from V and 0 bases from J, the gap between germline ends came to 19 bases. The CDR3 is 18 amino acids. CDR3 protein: CAISVPGLAGSSYNEQFF. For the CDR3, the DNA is TGTGCCATCAGTGTCCCTGGCCTGGCGGGTAGCTCCTACAATGAGCAGTTCTTC.

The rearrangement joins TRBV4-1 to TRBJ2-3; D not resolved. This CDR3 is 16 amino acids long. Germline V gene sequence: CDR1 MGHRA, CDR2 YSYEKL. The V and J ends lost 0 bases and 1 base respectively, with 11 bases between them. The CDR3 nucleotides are TGCGCCAGCAGCCAAGACGGCGGCTGGGGCACAGATACGCAGTATTTT. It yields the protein CASSQDGGWGTDTQYF.

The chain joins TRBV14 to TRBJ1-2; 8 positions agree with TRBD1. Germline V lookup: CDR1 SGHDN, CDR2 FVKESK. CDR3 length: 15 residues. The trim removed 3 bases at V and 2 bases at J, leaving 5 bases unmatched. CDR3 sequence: CASSHGQGDNYGYTF. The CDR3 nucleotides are TGTGCCAGCAGCCACGGACAGGGAGACAACTATGGCTACACCTTC.